This TCR beta chain was documented in a study of T cells in Graves' hyperthyroidism and ophthalmopathy (dated by TCRdb to about 2019). Study-wide context: Peripheral blood samples were taken at the time of initial diagnosis, prior to any treatment. To identify TCR V-J signatures that set the groups apart, the researchers used a discovery cohort of approximately 98 patients, made up of 40 to 45 with Graves' ophthalmopathy and 55 to 65 with stable Graves' hyperthyroidism. Prospective prediction of ophthalmopathy was tested in an independent validation cohort consisting of some 18 hyperthyroidism patients and approximately 16 patients who later progressed to ophthalmopathy. For training and testing, the 100 or so patients in the discovery cohort were randomly divided in a 7:3 ratio. In addition, the study compared T-cell repertoires in thyroid tissue and in blood from roughly six Graves' hyperthyroidism patients. Following sampling, methimazole starting at 30 mg daily was given to hyperthyroidism patients, and high-dose intravenous methylprednisolone was given to ophthalmopathy patients. TCR Vbeta CDR3 sequencing of 120 to 150 peripheral blood samples (over 40 ophthalmopathy, around 80 hyperthyroidism and 17 progressor patients) is reported in the paper.

Overall results and qualifications from the work: Ophthalmopathy was separated from stable hyperthyroidism by a 13 V-J signature model, with around 90% sensitivity and about 81% specificity obtained in cross-validation and 80%/75% obtained in testing. Most expanded thyroid clonotypes (frequency above 0.001) were also found in blood, which suggests that blood repertoires may mirror thyroid immune responses. During validation, the model predicted progression to ophthalmopathy a median of roughly six months ahead of onset, with roughly 65% sensitivity and under 85% specificity. No statistical method was used to fix the sample size in advance, and group allocation was not hidden from the investigators.

Ophthalmopathy patients had moderately to severely active disease, Clinical Activity Score of at least 3, NOSPECS grade of at least 4, and duration under 3 months. Any patient with an uncontrolled infection, another autoimmune disease, pregnancy or lactation was excluded. Diagnoses were established on the basis of clinical symptoms, serum thyroxine and TRAb, thyroid ultrasound, and orbital computed tomography. Ficoll-Paque density gradient centrifugation was used to isolate PBMCs from approximately 11 ml of fresh peripheral blood. Trizol reagent was used to extract total RNA, and RNA quality was then checked on an Agilent 2100 Bioanalyzer. The TCR beta CDR3 regions were amplified from RNA transcripts. The first round of RT-PCR for the TCR CDR3 was performed with the HTBI primer set and the Qiagen OneStep RT-PCR kit. Libraries were constructed in a second round of multiplex PCR, after which size selection and purification were performed. The libraries were sequenced on an Illumina HiSeq2000 using paired-end 100 bp reads. Under the source paper's analysis protocol: SOAPnuke was used to process the raw data, with reads discarded if the reads contained adapters or uncalled bases, had a mean Phred below 15, or lacked an exact constant-primer or identifier match. High-quality paired reads were merged using COPE v1.2.5, and each unique nucleotide sequence was defined as a clonotype. MiTCR v1.1 was used to align the clonotypes against IMGT TRBV, TRBD and TRBJ reference segments. Analysis was restricted to V-J combinations with a frequency above 0.0001, which covered just over 98% of repertoires. A TCS score was defined as the ratio of F50 (clonal expansion) to E x V (chaos), with BLOSUM62-based TCRdist applied between CDR3 peptides within each V-J. Welch's t-statistics and random forest reduced fewer than 600 V-J features to some 14, which were used in a naive Bayes classifier (R e1071). The public reads were quality trimmed at Q25 with fastp and then assembled into clones with MiXCR by TCRdb, keeping productive beta chains. All rows with the same CDR3 protein become a single entry with the most common DNA and genes. The V and J calls and clone size are TCRdb's, not the authors'. In all, the sample holds fewer than 350,000 distinct CDR3 sequences, and around 18% of those were seen once. The ten largest clones capture 15% of the sample.

Taken from the germline V gene, the CDR1 and CDR2 loops are ENHRY and SYGVKD. The CDR3 measures 11 amino acids from cysteine to phenylalanine. The entry retains the CDR3 DNA only, 33 bases that are in frame from base 1. Trimming at the junction amounts to 3 bases on V and 5 bases on J, and the germline ends lie 4 bases apart. This clonotype was seen ten or more times. The target of this receptor is not known. No qualities accompany the bases; no much larger clone lies one base away. The TCR originated in a woman aged 40 to 50 with Graves' ophthalmopathy. This receptor chain uses TRBV10-3 and TRBJ2-5; no D segment can be confidently identified. Sequencing used blood. The CDR3 protein sequence reads: CAISERETQYF. The DNA reads as follows: TGTGCCATCAGTGAACGGGAGACCCAGTACTTC.